The 6 T cell receptor beta chains presented below share a single source sample, sequenced in a study of somatic mutations in cytotoxic T cells in rheumatoid arthritis. The assay was immunoSEQ multiplex PCR, and TCRdb's table has in-frame clones only and misses some. Of 15,000 to 20,000 clones listed, roughly 73% are singletons. Sequencing input: CD8+ T cells sorted from blood. Receptors were obtained from an adult with rheumatoid arthritis.

The chain links TRBV7-9 to TRBJ1-2, with no clear D. V lost 5 bases to trimming and J lost 6 bases, with 19 bases between them. The CDR3 loop spans 15 amino acids. CDR1 and CDR2 from the germline V gene are SEHNR and FQNEAQ (reference sequence). CDR3 DNA sequence: TGTGCCAGCAGCCCTTCGGGCCCGACCTTTCATGGCTACACCTTC. Protein: CASSPSGPTFHGYTF.

The chain combines TRBV27 with TRBJ2-2, with 13 bases matching TRBD2. CDR1 and CDR2 (germline): MNHEY, SMNVEV (reference sequence). The CDR3 has 16 residues. The V gene end was trimmed by 4 bases and the J gene end by 5 bases; junction bases not matched to a gene: 4. The CDR3 here is CASSYGLAGVTGELFF. In nucleotides, the CDR3 is TGTGCCAGCAGTTACGGACTAGCGGGAGTAACCGGGGAGCTGTTTTTT.

V is TRBV29-1 and J is TRBJ2-1; D is undetermined. The germline gives CDR1 SQVTM, CDR2 ANQGSEA. Trimming pared 5 bases from V and 8 bases from J, leaving 7 bases between. The CDR3 has 10 residues. CDR3 sequence: CSVLEYEQFF. CDR3 in DNA: TGCAGCGTTTTGGAGTATGAGCAGTTCTTC.

J is TRBJ1-2 and V is TRBV4-3; D possibly corresponds to TRBD1 (5 bases). V was trimmed by 5 bases and J by 8 bases, leaving 15 bases between them. The CDR3 extends over 13 amino acids. Germline assignment: CDR1 LGHNA and CDR2 YSLEER. The CDR3 nucleotides are TGCGCCAGCAGCAATCGGGGCCTGAGGGGCTACACCTTC. Translated: CASSNRGLRGYTF.

The chain uses TRBV2 and TRBJ2-1; 11 bases are a match to TRBD2. CDR1 and CDR2 from the germline V gene are SNHLY and FYNNEI. Trimming removed 0 bases from V and 15 bases from J; junction bases left unmatched: 16. The CDR3 is 17 residues long. The CDR3 DNA reads TGTGCCAGCAGTGAAGCACCGGGACTAGCGGCATTTGAGGGTGGGTTCTTC. This encodes CASSEAPGLAAFEGGFF.

This clone has just one count. V and J are TRBV11-2 and TRBJ2-3, with TRBD2 matching over 7 bases. This CDR3 contains 13 residues. Germline CDR1 SGHAT, CDR2 FQNNGV. Germline trimming cut 4 bases from V and 7 bases from J; bases unmatched to any gene: 5. The CDR3 DNA reads as TGTGCCAGCAGCTCCACTAGCGACAATACGCAGTATTTT. Protein: CASSSTSDNTQYF.